What follows are 19 T cell receptor beta chains derived from one specimen sequenced in a study of blood T cell repertoires in COVID-19. Sequencing was performed with immunoSEQ multiplex PCR; in TCRdb, only in-frame clones are kept and a portion is missing. The sample includes about 290,000 clones, 89% of them seen just once. The sequenced sample consisted of peripheral blood. The receptors originated from a woman in her twenties or thirties with COVID-19, enrolled during active disease.

The rearrangement links TRBV30 to TRBJ2-2; D gene uncertain. With 3 bases removed from V and 1 base from J, the gap between germline ends came to 9 bases. There are 14 residues in the CDR3. Germline V gene sequence: CDR1 GTSNPN, CDR2 SVGIG (reference sequence). CDR3 sequence (DNA): TGTGCCTGGAGGGGTCCAGGGAACACCGGGGAGCTGTTTTTT. Amino acid sequence: CAWRGPGNTGELFF.

V usage is TRBV19 and J usage is TRBJ1-2, with D perhaps matching TRBD1 (5 bases). The CDR3 is 16 residues long. The germline V gene encodes CDR1 LNHDA and CDR2 SQIVND (reference sequence). V shed 4 bases and J shed 5 bases, with 20 bases lying between them. This CDR3 is CASSRGAAGSDYGYTF. The CDR3 nucleotides read TGTGCCAGTAGTAGAGGCGCGGCAGGGTCAGATTATGGCTACACCTTC.

CDR3 bases: TGTGCCAGCAGGAGAGTCTTTTCTAGCACAGATACGCAGTATTTT. Amino acids: CASRRVFSSTDTQYF. J is TRBJ2-3 and V is TRBV2, with D hard to call. This CDR3 has 15 amino acids. Germline V CDR1 and CDR2: SNHLY, FYNNEI. Trimming took off 6 bases at V and 0 bases at J, with 13 bases between the two ends. Combining the CDR3 with reference TRBV2 and TRBJ2-3 gives the whole variable domain EPEVTQTPSHQVTQMGQEVILRCVPISNHLYFYWYRQILGQKVEFLVSFYNNEISEKSEIFDDQFSVERPDGSNFTLKIRSTKLEDSAMYFCASRRVFSSTDTQYFGPGTRLTVL.

A few counts support this clone. The rearrangement links TRBV27 to TRBJ1-2, with a tentative D call TRBD1 (6 bases). The ends were cut back, 5 bases at V and 5 bases at J, with 18 bases in the middle. The V gene's germline CDR1 is MNHEY and CDR2 SMNVEV (reference sequence). This CDR3 region has 15 residues. CDR3 DNA: TGTGCCAGCAGTCTCTTCAAAGGGGGGGGATATGGCTACACCTTC. It specifies CASSLFKGGGYGYTF.

In DNA form, the CDR3 reads TGTGCCAGTACCGAGAACCTGGGGGGATACAATCAGCCCCAGCATTTT. Translating it yields CASTENLGGYNQPQHF. The chain carries TRBV19 and TRBJ1-5; weak D call: TRBD1 (5 bases). Germline V CDR1 and CDR2: LNHDA, SQIVND (reference sequence). V shed 7 bases and J shed 3 bases, with 19 bases lying between them. The CDR3 loop spans 16 amino acids. Full variable domain (missing parts from reference TRBV19 and TRBJ1-5): DGGITQSPKYLFRKEGQNVTLSCEQNLNHDAMYWYRQDPGQGLRLIYYSQIVNDFQKGDIAEGYSVSREKKESFPLTVTSAQKNPTAFYLCASTENLGGYNQPQHFGDGTRLSIL.

This clone showed up just a few times. This chain links TRBV12-3 or TRBV12-4 with TRBJ2-7; D is undetermined. The CDR3 covers 11 residues. The V end was cut by 3 bases, the J end by 5 bases, with 5 bases between. The CDR3 nucleotides read TGTGCCAGCAGTTTGGGCCACGAGCAGTACTTC. Amino acids: CASSLGHEQYF.

The chain links TRBV19 to TRBJ2-7, with D possibly being TRBD1 (6 bases). Trimming left V 5 bases short and J 0 bases short, with 20 bases between. This CDR3 is 17 amino acids long. The germline gives CDR1 LNHDA, CDR2 SQIVND (reference sequence). The CDR3 sequence: CASSVYLGTKSSYEQYF. DNA of the CDR3: TGTGCCAGTAGTGTTTACCTCGGGACAAAATCCTCCTACGAGCAGTACTTC.

The chain has TRBV3-1 (or the pseudogene TRBV3-2) and TRBJ1-3; D possibly corresponds to TRBD1 (6 bases). The V end was cut by 4 bases, the J end by 1 base, with 14 bases between. This CDR3 has 16 residues. The germline V gene has CDR1 LGHDT and CDR2 YNNKEL (reference sequence). The DNA of the CDR3 is TGTGCCAGCAGCCCTTGGGACATCAAATCTGGAAACACCATATATTTT. It is translated as CASSPWDIKSGNTIYF.

The chain joins TRBV21-1 to TRBJ1-2; the table assigns TRBD1, which was not confirmed against the DNA. TRBV21-1 is recorded as a pseudogene. This CDR3 spans 14 amino acids. CDR3 loop: CASSKSTAHYGYTF. The CDR3 coding sequence is TGTGCCAGCAGCAAGAGCACAGCTCACTATGGCTACACCTTC.

The genes are TRBV23-1 and TRBJ1-3; 7 bases align to TRBD1. TRBV23-1 is flagged as an ORF with uncertain function. The junction had 7 bases not matched to a gene; V was cut back by 2 bases and J by 0 bases. This CDR3 region has 17 residues. The CDR3 DNA is TGCGCCAGCAGTCAACCCCCACAGGGGAGCTCTGGAAACACCATATATTTT. Its protein is CASSQPPQGSSGNTIYF.

CDR3 sequence: CASSPTSGALPSYNEQFF. The CDR3 nucleotides read TGTGCCAGCAGCCCGACTAGCGGGGCATTGCCCTCCTACAATGAGCAGTTCTTC. The chain combines TRBV7-9 with TRBJ2-1; 11 nucleotides match TRBD2. The V gene's germline CDR1 is SEHNR and CDR2 FQNEAQ (reference sequence). V trimming: 5 bases; J trimming: 0 bases; junction bases outside the gene matches: 9. This CDR3 has 18 residues.

This clone was recorded a few times. CDR3 in amino acids: CASSLVARRPDTQYF. CDR3 nucleotides: TGTGCCAGCAGCTTGGTAGCTAGGAGGCCAGATACGCAGTATTTT. This sequence joins TRBV7-2 and TRBJ2-3, with a weak D call TRBD2 (5 bases). The germline gives CDR1 SGHTA, CDR2 FQGNSA. The V end lost 3 bases, the J end lost 4 bases, and 14 bases lay between the germline ends. This CDR3 region has 15 residues. The full variable domain, completed using reference TRBV7-2 and TRBJ2-3, is GAGVSQSPSNKVTEKGKDVELRCDPISGHTALYWYRQSLGQGLEFLIYFQGNSAPDKSGLPSDRFSAERTGGSVSTLTIQRTQQEDSAVYLCASSLVARRPDTQYFGPGTRLTVL.

DNA for the CDR3: TGTGCCAGCAGCCAAGTCCCTGGACAGGGGAGTGAAAAACTGTTTTTT. Translating gives CASSQVPGQGSEKLFF. This rearrangement joins TRBV14 to TRBJ1-4; 9 bases line up with TRBD1. This CDR3 has 16 amino acids. Germline V CDR1 and CDR2: SGHDN, FVKESK. V lost 1 base and J lost 7; bases outside the gene matches: 7.

The chain employs TRBV11-2 and TRBJ2-7, with 9 bases that match TRBD1. This CDR3 spans 15 amino acids. J lost 2 bases, V lost 7 bases, and 9 bases had no gene match. CDR1 and CDR2 from the germline V gene are SGHAT and FQNNGV. The chain's CDR3 is CASNFRDRGAYEQYF. The CDR3 DNA is TGTGCCAGCAACTTCCGCGACAGGGGGGCCTACGAGCAGTACTTC.

V usage is TRBV27 and J usage is TRBJ2-2; possible D gene TRBD1, 5 bases. The V end lost 5 bases, the J end lost 7 bases, and 11 bases lay between the germline ends. The CDR3 spans 13 residues. The germline CDR1 and CDR2 sequences are MNHEY and SMNVEV (reference sequence). CDR3 DNA: TGTGCCAGCAGTCCATTAAGGGGCGGGGAGCTGTTTTTT. This sequence encodes CASSPLRGGELFF.

The gene calls are TRBV6-2 or TRBV6-3 and TRBJ2-7, with 7 bases aligning to TRBD1. The germline CDR1 and CDR2 sequences are MNHEY and SVGEGT. V shed 7 bases and J 2 bases; nucleotides not matched to a gene: 5. This CDR3 comprises 13 residues. The CDR3 coding sequence is TGTGCCAGCACCCCGGGACAGACCTACGAGCAGTACTTC. Protein sequence: CASTPGQTYEQYF.

This clone is a singleton in its sample. The chain couples TRBV6-6 to TRBJ2-7; possible D gene TRBD1, 6 bases. Trimming took off 6 bases at V and 3 bases at J, with 15 bases between the two ends. The CDR3 contains 14 residues. CDR1 MNHNY and CDR2 SVGAGI come from the germline V gene (reference sequence). CDR3 nucleotide sequence: TGTGCCAGCAGATCAGACGGGACATTCTACGAGCAGTACTTC. It codes for CASRSDGTFYEQYF.

J is TRBJ1-1 and V is TRBV7-9; a possible D gene is TRBD1 (6 bases). The CDR3 spans 15 residues. V shed 5 bases and J shed 0 bases, with 13 bases lying between them. Looked up from germline, CDR1 is SEHNR and CDR2 is FQNEAQ (reference sequence). The CDR3 bases are TGTGCCAGCAGCGGTCAGGGGTACGTGAACACTGAAGCTTTCTTT. Protein product: CASSGQGYVNTEAFF.

This clone was found once. This chain links TRBV6-6 with TRBJ2-3, with a weak D call TRBD2 (7 bases). In germline, CDR1 is MNHNY, CDR2 SVGAGI (reference sequence). The CDR3 runs 16 residues. Deletions cut 0 bases from V and 2 bases from J, with 12 bases between. The CDR3 region has the DNA TGTGCCAGCAGTTACTCTTACGGGGGGCCCACAGATACGCAGTATTTT. Its protein product is CASSYSYGGPTDTQYF.